This T cell receptor beta chain was captured in a study of control samples from healthy donors and cancer patients (dated by TCRdb to 2019 to 2021). A note on this clone: The target of this receptor is not known. Nothing much larger sits one base from this clone, and base qualities are not available.

Library preparation used the immunoSEQ multiplex PCR assay. As stored in TCRdb, this immuneACCESS dataset retains in-frame rearrangements with V and J assigned. A fraction of the clones does not appear; measured against another copy, unresolved V genes explain less than half of the discrepancy, and the remainder lacks a known reason. Here the sample has roughly 370,000 clones; 80% to 95% occur a single time. The leading ten clones occupy more than 6% of the sample. Measured from the cysteine to the phenylalanine, the CDR3 is 17 residues long. Just CDR3 DNA is preserved here, 51 bases in frame from base 1. CDR1 LGHNA and CDR2 YNFKEQ are derived from the germline V gene. V trim: 0 bases; J trim: 1 base; unmatched bases: 5.

In this chain, TRBV4-2 is recombined with TRBJ1-5, and 8 bases in between align with TRBD1. The receptor was derived from a man in his forties or fifties with head and neck cancer. Specimen: PBMCs. The CDR3: CASSQDGDRKSNQPQHF. The DNA sequence is given as TGTGCCAGCAGCCAAGATGGGGACAGGAAGAGCAATCAGCCCCAGCATTTT.